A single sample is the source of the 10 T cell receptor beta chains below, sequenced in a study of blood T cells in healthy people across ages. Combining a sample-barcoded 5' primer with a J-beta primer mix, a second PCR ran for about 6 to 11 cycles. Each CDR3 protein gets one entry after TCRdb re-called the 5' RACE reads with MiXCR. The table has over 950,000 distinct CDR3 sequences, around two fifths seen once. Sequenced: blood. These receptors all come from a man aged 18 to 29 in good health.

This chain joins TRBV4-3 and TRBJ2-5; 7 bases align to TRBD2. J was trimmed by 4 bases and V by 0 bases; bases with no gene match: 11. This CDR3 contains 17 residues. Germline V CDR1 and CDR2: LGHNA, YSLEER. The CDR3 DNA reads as TGCGCCAGCAGCCAAGATTGGGAGGGAGGCCGGGGAGAGACCCAGTACTTC. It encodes CASSQDWEGGRGETQYF.

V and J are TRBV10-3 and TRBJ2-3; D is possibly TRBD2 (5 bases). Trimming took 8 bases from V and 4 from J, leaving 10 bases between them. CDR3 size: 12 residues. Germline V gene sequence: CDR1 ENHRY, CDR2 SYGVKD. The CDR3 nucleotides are TGTGCCATCCGGGGAATCGCAGATACGCAGTATTTT. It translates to CAIRGIADTQYF.

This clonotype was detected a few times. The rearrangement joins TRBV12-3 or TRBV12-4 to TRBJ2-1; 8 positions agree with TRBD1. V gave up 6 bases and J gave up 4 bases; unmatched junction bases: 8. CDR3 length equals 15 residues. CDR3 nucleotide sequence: TGTGCCAGCAGGGACGGTCAGGGGGCGTACAATGAGCAGTTCTTC. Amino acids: CASRDGQGAYNEQFF.

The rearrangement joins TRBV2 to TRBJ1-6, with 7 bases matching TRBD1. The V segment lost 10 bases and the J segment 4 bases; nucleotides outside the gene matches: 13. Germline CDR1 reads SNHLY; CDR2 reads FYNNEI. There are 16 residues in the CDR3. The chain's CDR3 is CATLQTGRGYNSPLHF. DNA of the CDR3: TGTGCCACCCTTCAGACAGGGAGGGGATATAATTCACCCCTCCACTTT.

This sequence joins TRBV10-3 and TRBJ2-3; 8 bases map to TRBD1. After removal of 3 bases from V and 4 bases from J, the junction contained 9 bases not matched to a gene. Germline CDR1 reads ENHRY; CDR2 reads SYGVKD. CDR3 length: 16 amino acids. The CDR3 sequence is CAISDGQGAGADTQYF. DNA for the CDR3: TGTGCCATCAGTGATGGACAGGGAGCGGGCGCAGATACGCAGTATTTT.

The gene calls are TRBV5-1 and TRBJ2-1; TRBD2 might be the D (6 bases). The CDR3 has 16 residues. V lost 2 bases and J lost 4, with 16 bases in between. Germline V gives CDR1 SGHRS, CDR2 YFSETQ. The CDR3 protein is CASSLNGQGGYNEQFF. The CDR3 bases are TGCGCCAGCAGCTTAAATGGGCAAGGAGGGTACAATGAGCAGTTCTTC.

The CDR3 here is CSVEETATTSYEQYF. In DNA, the CDR3 is TGCAGCGTTGAAGAGACAGCTACAACAAGCTACGAGCAGTACTTC. The genes are TRBV29-1 and TRBJ2-4; D is perhaps TRBD1 (5 bases). The J call may be faulty, since TRBJ2-7 better matches the DNA end. CDR1 is SQVTM, CDR2 ANQGSEA, per germline. CDR3 length: 15 residues.

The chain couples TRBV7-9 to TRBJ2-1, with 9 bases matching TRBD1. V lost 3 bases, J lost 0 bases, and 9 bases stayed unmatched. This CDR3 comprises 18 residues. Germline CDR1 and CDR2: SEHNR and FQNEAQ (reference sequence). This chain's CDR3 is CASSLVKGTGRSYNEQFF. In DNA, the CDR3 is TGTGCCAGCAGCTTGGTTAAAGGGACAGGGCGCTCCTACAATGAGCAGTTCTTC.

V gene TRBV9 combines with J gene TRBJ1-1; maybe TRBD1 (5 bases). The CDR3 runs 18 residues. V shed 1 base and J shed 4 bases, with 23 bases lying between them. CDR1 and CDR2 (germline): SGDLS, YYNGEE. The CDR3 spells CASSVKRDWDHGATEAFF. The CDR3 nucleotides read TGTGCCAGCAGCGTAAAGAGGGACTGGGACCATGGGGCCACTGAAGCTTTCTTT. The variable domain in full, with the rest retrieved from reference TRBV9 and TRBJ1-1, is DSGVTQTPKHLITATGQRVTLRCSPRSGDLSVYWYQQSLDQGLQFLIQYYNGEERAKGNILERFSAQQFPDLHSELNLSSLELGDSALYFCASSVKRDWDHGATEAFFGQGTRLTVV.

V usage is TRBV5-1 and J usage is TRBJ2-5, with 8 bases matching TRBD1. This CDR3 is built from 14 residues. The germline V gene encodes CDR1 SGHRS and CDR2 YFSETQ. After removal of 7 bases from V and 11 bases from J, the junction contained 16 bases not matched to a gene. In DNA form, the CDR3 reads TGCGCCAGCGGACCGGGACAGGAGACCAATGAGCAGTACTTC. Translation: CASGPGQETNEQYF.